This T cell receptor (beta chain) was profiled in a study of blood T cells in healthy people across ages (dated by TCRdb to the mid-2010s). General notes on the study: Template switching captured roughly one uniquely barcoded TCR beta cDNA molecule per two T cells in model experiments. To track age-related changes in TCR beta repertoire diversity, the study relied on deep sequencing normalized with unique cDNA molecular identifiers. The donors were split into four age groups: young (average about 16 years), middle-aged (roughly 42), aged (about 62) and long-lived (approximately 80). To avoid experimental bias, donors of different ages were distributed randomly across sequencing lanes. Two additional independent replicas of 1 million unique cDNA reads from the same blood draw were analyzed for two donors (one aged 18 to 29 and one aged 80 or older).

CDR1 and CDR2 were assigned from the germline V gene as SGHDT and YYEEEE. The junction shows trimming of 1 base on V and 0 bases on J, plus 16 bases between the germline ends. The CDR3, cysteine through phenylalanine, is 17 amino acids long. CDR3 DNA is the only sequence kept; it has 51 bases, read in frame from the first base. Concerning this clonotype itself: Its recognized antigen is unknown. There are no base qualities to consult, and no much larger clone falls within one base.

Donors were a few dozen systemically healthy Caucasian individuals from Russia aged roughly 6 to 90 years. Roughly 11 milliliters of peripheral blood were drawn from each donor into EDTA-treated Vacutainer tubes. PBMCs were isolated by Ficoll-Paque density-gradient centrifugation, with at least 6 million obtained per sample. Total RNA was extracted from PBMCs with Trizol reagent, with at least 5.5 micrograms obtained per sample. For every donor, flow cytometry on a PBMC aliquot measured the percentage of naive CD45RAhigh/CD27high T cells. Library preparation used 5' RACE. Sequencing relied on an Illumina HiSeq 2500. The second PCR ran for roughly 7 to 11 cycles and used a J-beta primer mix along with a sample-barcoded 5' primer. A template-switch 5' adaptor carrying 12 random nucleotides introduced a unique molecular identifier onto each TCR beta cDNA molecule. At least 2.5 million CDR3-containing paired-end reads were obtained from each sample. All of the RNA was converted into first-strand cDNA using the Mint cDNA synthesis kit, with a TRBC-specific oligonucleotide serving as the primer. Following uracil-DNA glycosylase treatment, all cDNA underwent a first 18-cycle PCR with the universal primers M1SS and BC2_uni_R. For the original study's pipeline: For normalization, 1 million high-quality reads were randomly selected from each sample, with every read carrying a distinct molecular identifier. Instead of being binned into consensus sequences, reads that shared molecular identifiers were thrown out. MiTCR, with a Q25 quality threshold and the strictest error-elimination algorithm, was used for CDR3 identification, clonotype clustering and error correction. A nonparametric unseen species model using Euler transformation provided a lower-bound estimate of total TCR beta diversity. TCRdb reran the public reads through fastp at Q25 and MiXCR, keeping productive beta chains. Each CDR3 protein gets just one entry, which takes the most common genes and DNA from the rows behind it. TCRdb's processing, not the authors' own work, is the source of the V and J calls. Counted in this sample were under 2 million distinct CDR3 sequences; 30% to 40% of them appeared once. Roughly 12% of the sample lies in the top ten.

On the study overall, not on this receptor specifically: Because the CMV infection status of the donors was unknown, age-related changes in expanded clonotypes may potentially have been confounded. Estimates of total diversity based on one million sequenced T cells were regarded as lower bounds and as underestimates. Bulk unsorted PBMC profiling prevented conclusive comparison of naive and antigen-experienced compartments. The percentage of naive T cells measured by flow cytometry correlated strongly with observed TCR beta diversity. Compared with the aged group, the long-lived group had more naive CD4+ T cells, fewer expanded clones and increased TCR diversity, a pattern suggesting age selection. Observed TCR beta diversity per million T cells fell roughly linearly with age, and a significant reduction was already apparent by age roughly 41.

The sequenced material came from blood. This chain is built from TRBV5-6 and TRBJ2-5; no D segment can be confidently identified. The sequence was collected from a woman aged 25-40 years in good health. CDR3 reads: CASSLSREGGYQETQYF. In nucleotides, the sequence is TGTGCCAGCAGCTTGAGTCGAGAAGGCGGATACCAAGAGACCCAGTACTTC.